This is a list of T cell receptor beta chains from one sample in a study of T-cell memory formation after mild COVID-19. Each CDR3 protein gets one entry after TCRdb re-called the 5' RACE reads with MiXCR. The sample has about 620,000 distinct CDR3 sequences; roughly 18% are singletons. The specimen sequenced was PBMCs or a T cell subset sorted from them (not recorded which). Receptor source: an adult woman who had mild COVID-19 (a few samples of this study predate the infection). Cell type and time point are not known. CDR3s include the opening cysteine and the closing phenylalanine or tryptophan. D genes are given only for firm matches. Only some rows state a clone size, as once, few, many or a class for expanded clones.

DNA: TGCGCCAGCAGCTTGGTGGGGGGGCGCACTCCTCGGACTGAAGCTTTCTTT
CDR3: CASSLVGGRTPRTEAFF
size: NA
V: TRBV5-1
D: NA
J: TRBJ1-1

DNA: TGTGCCAGCAGCCCAAGCGGGAGTATCAATGAGCAGTTCTTC
CDR3: CASSPSGSINEQFF
size: many
V: TRBV7-2
D: TRBD2
J: TRBJ2-1

DNA: TGTGCCAGCAGCTCGACAGCCCTTGGGATAGATACGCAGTATTTT
CDR3: CASSSTALGIDTQYF
size: NA
V: TRBV12-3/TRBV12-4
D: NA
J: TRBJ2-3

DNA: TGTGCCAGCAGCCGTCCTGGCACCTTTGCTGGAAACACCATATATTTT
CDR3: CASSRPGTFAGNTIYF
size: NA
V: TRBV14
D: NA
J: TRBJ1-3

DNA: TGCGCCAGCAGCCGGATGGGGGCCGGGGCCACAGATACGCAGTATTTT
CDR3: CASSRMGAGATDTQYF
size: few
V: TRBV5-1
D: NA
J: TRBJ2-3

DNA: TGTGCCAGCAGCGTAGGGGCGGGGGGGCCGAAGAATGAGCAGTTCTTC
CDR3: CASSVGAGGPKNEQFF
size: NA
V: TRBV7-6
D: TRBD2
J: TRBJ2-1

DNA: TGTGCCAGCAGCCGACTCGGACAGGGCCTCACCGGGGAGCTGTTTTTT
CDR3: CASSRLGQGLTGELFF
size: few
V: TRBV7-9
D: TRBD1
J: TRBJ2-2

DNA: TGCAGTGTTTCCGGGACTAGTCAAAACATTCAGTACTTC
CDR3: CSVSGTSQNIQYF
size: few
V: TRBV20-1
D: TRBD2
J: TRBJ2-4

DNA: TGTGCCAGCAGCCCCACTGGGACAGGCGGTTCCTACGAGCAGTACTTC
CDR3: CASSPTGTGGSYEQYF
size: NA
V: TRBV7-9
D: TRBD1
J: TRBJ2-7

DNA: TGTGCCAGCAGCCAAGACACGACACCGAGCTCCTACGAGCAGTACTTC
CDR3: CASSQDTTPSSYEQYF
size: few
V: TRBV4-2
D: NA
J: TRBJ2-7

DNA: TGTGCCAGAGCCGGGGGTGGCAATCAGCCCCAGCATTTT
CDR3: CARAGGGNQPQHF
size: NA
V: TRBV5-3
D: NA
J: TRBJ1-5

DNA: TGTGCCAGCAGTCCCCTAGGGGGGCGCGACACCGGGGAGCTGTTTTTT
CDR3: CASSPLGGRDTGELFF
size: NA
V: TRBV6-5
D: NA
J: TRBJ2-2

DNA: TGTGCCAGCAGCTTAGTCAGCGGGAAGTCCCATGAGCAGTTCTTC
CDR3: CASSLVSGKSHEQFF
size: few
V: TRBV7-2
D: TRBD2
J: TRBJ2-1

DNA: TGTGCCAGCAGCACTATCACCGGGGGTGGCACAGATACGCAGTATTTT
CDR3: CASSTITGGGTDTQYF
size: few
V: TRBV9
D: NA
J: TRBJ2-3

DNA: TGTGCCAGCTTAGGGGGCGTGTACAATGAGCAGTTCTTC
CDR3: CASLGGVYNEQFF
size: few
V: TRBV10-3
D: TRBD1
J: TRBJ2-1

DNA: TGTGCCACCAGCAGACGGGGTGGGACAGGTTCAGATACGCAGTATTTT
CDR3: CATSRRGGTGSDTQYF
size: few
V: TRBV15
D: TRBD1
J: TRBJ2-3

DNA: TGTGCCAGCAGCGGACACAAGGGCGGGTTGTACGAGCAGTACTTC
CDR3: CASSGHKGGLYEQYF
size: NA
V: TRBV7-2
D: NA
J: TRBJ2-7

DNA: TGCGCCAGCAGCTTGAAAATCGGACAGGTCTACGAGCAGTACTTC
CDR3: CASSLKIGQVYEQYF
size: NA
V: TRBV5-1
D: TRBD1
J: TRBJ2-7

DNA: TGTGCCAGCAGTAGACATCACGAGCAGTACTTC
CDR3: CASSRHHEQYF
size: NA
V: TRBV27
D: NA
J: TRBJ2-7

DNA: TGTGCCAGCAGCGTAGTGGCGGGAGGGCTCAATGAGCAGTTCTTC
CDR3: CASSVVAGGLNEQFF
size: NA
V: TRBV9
D: TRBD2
J: TRBJ2-1

DNA: TGTGCCAGCAGCGTAGTTGCCGACCCCACAGATACGCAGTATTTT
CDR3: CASSVVADPTDTQYF
size: few
V: TRBV9
D: NA
J: TRBJ2-3

DNA: TGTGCCTGGAGTGCCGGGGACTACTCTGGTGGCTACACCTTC
CDR3: CAWSAGDYSGGYTF
size: NA
V: TRBV30
D: NA
J: TRBJ1-2

DNA: TGCGCCAGCAGCCAAGCCTATTCAACTAGCGGTTCTAGCACAGATACGCAGTATTTT
CDR3: CASSQAYSTSGSSTDTQYF
size: NA
V: TRBV4-3
D: TRBD2
J: TRBJ2-3

DNA: TGCGCCAGCAGCTTGGGACTAGTGACGACGAACACCGGGGAGCTGTTTTTT
CDR3: CASSLGLVTTNTGELFF
size: few
V: TRBV5-1
D: NA
J: TRBJ2-2

DNA: TGTGCTAGTGGTTTGGCGCCGCGAAGTGAAGCTTTCTTT
CDR3: CASGLAPRSEAFF
size: NA
V: TRBV12-5
D: NA
J: TRBJ1-1

DNA: TGTGCCAGCAGTGACCAGGGACTAGCGGGAGGAGTTGGGTACAATGAGCAGTTCTTC
CDR3: CASSDQGLAGGVGYNEQFF
size: few
V: TRBV2
D: TRBD2
J: TRBJ2-1

DNA: TGTGCCAGCAGCCCTAGACTAGCGGGAGGACTTCCCCAGTACTTC
CDR3: CASSPRLAGGLPQYF
size: NA
V: TRBV7-2
D: TRBD2
J: TRBJ2-5

DNA: TGTGCCAGCAGCTTATCCCAGAGCTCCTACAATGAGCAGTTCTTC
CDR3: CASSLSQSSYNEQFF
size: NA
V: TRBV7-2
D: NA
J: TRBJ2-1

DNA: TGTGCCAGCAGTTTAATGGGAGGGTACGGTGAGCAGTTCTTC
CDR3: CASSLMGGYGEQFF
size: many
V: TRBV12-3/TRBV12-4
D: TRBD2
J: TRBJ2-1

DNA: TGTGCCAGCAGCTTAACCACGGGGGGAGGTACGCAGTATTTT
CDR3: CASSLTTGGGTQYF
size: NA
V: TRBV7-3
D: TRBD2
J: TRBJ2-3

DNA: TGCAGCGTTGTGGGCTACGAGCAGTACTTC
CDR3: CSVVGYEQYF
size: NA
V: TRBV29-1
D: NA
J: TRBJ2-7

DNA: TGTGCCAGCAGCTTAGACCGTAAGACTAGCGGGACAGCGGAGACCCAGTACTTC
CDR3: CASSLDRKTSGTAETQYF
size: few
V: TRBV11-2
D: TRBD2
J: TRBJ2-5

DNA: TGTGCCAGCAGCTCCCGGGCGGATAGCTCCTACGAGCAGTACTTC
CDR3: CASSSRADSSYEQYF
size: few
V: TRBV7-8
D: NA
J: TRBJ2-7

DNA: TGCAGCGTGGGGGCTTACAGGGCACGAGAAACTTTCTTT
CDR3: CSVGAYRARETFF
size: many
V: TRBV29-1
D: NA
J: TRBJ1-1

DNA: TGTGCCAGCAGCGTAGGATCTAGCGGGAGTGGGGAGACCCAGTACTTC
CDR3: CASSVGSSGSGETQYF
size: few
V: TRBV9
D: TRBD2
J: TRBJ2-5

DNA: TGTGCCAGCAGCCCCCGGATGGAAGGAAACAATTCACCCCTCCACTTT
CDR3: CASSPRMEGNNSPLHF
size: few
V: TRBV9
D: NA
J: TRBJ1-6

DNA: TGTGCCAGCAGCCCCAAATCGGGAGCTGAAGCTTTCTTT
CDR3: CASSPKSGAEAFF
size: NA
V: TRBV7-2
D: NA
J: TRBJ1-1

DNA: TGTGCCAGCAGCGTAGCTCCTGAGGGGGAAGCTTTCTTT
CDR3: CASSVAPEGEAFF
size: NA
V: TRBV9
D: NA
J: TRBJ1-1

DNA: TGTGCCAGCAGCGTATCCGGGGGGGCTCTCGATGAGCAGTTCTTC
CDR3: CASSVSGGALDEQFF
size: few
V: TRBV9
D: TRBD2
J: TRBJ2-1

DNA: TGTGCCAGCAGCTTCGACGGAACCTCCTACGAGCAGTACTTC
CDR3: CASSFDGTSYEQYF
size: few
V: TRBV5-4
D: NA
J: TRBJ2-7

DNA: TGTGCCAGCAGCTCTTGGGGGGCGGAGACCCAGTACTTC
CDR3: CASSSWGAETQYF
size: few
V: TRBV7-2
D: NA
J: TRBJ2-5

DNA: TGTGCCAGCAGCTTGGGGACGGGGACTAGCGGGAGAAGGTTGGATACGCAGTATTTT
CDR3: CASSLGTGTSGRRLDTQYF
size: NA
V: TRBV7-2
D: TRBD2
J: TRBJ2-3

DNA: TGCAGTGCTACTACCCGGACAGGGGTGACCTACGAGCAGTACTTC
CDR3: CSATTRTGVTYEQYF
size: NA
V: TRBV20-1
D: TRBD1
J: TRBJ2-7

DNA: TGTGCCACCAAACTCTCCCAGTGGCACGAGACCCAGTACTTC
CDR3: CATKLSQWHETQYF
size: few
V: TRBV6-5
D: NA
J: TRBJ2-5

DNA: TGTGCCAGCAGCCTAGGTGGACAGACTAGCAATCAGCCCCAGCATTTT
CDR3: CASSLGGQTSNQPQHF
size: few
V: TRBV12-3/TRBV12-4
D: NA
J: TRBJ1-5

DNA: TGCGCCAGCAGCTTGACAGGGTCAGGGCAAGAGACCCAGTACTTC
CDR3: CASSLTGSGQETQYF
size: NA
V: TRBV5-1
D: NA
J: TRBJ2-5

DNA: TGTGCCAGCAGCACCCGGACAGGGTCAGATACGCAGTATTTT
CDR3: CASSTRTGSDTQYF
size: few
V: TRBV7-8
D: TRBD1
J: TRBJ2-3

DNA: TGTGCCAGCAGCCAAGAAAAAGATCAGCCCCAGCATTTT
CDR3: CASSQEKDQPQHF
size: NA
V: TRBV4-2
D: NA
J: TRBJ1-5

DNA: TGTGCCAGCAGTAGAGATACGCAGTATTTT
CDR3: CASSRDTQYF
size: NA
V: TRBV21-1
D: NA
J: TRBJ2-3

DNA: TGTGCCAGCAGCGTAGGTATTAGCGGGGGGGACTCTACGCAGTATTTT
CDR3: CASSVGISGGDSTQYF
size: NA
V: TRBV9
D: TRBD2
J: TRBJ2-3

DNA: TGTGCCAGCAGGCAGGGGACCGGGGAGCTGTTTTTT
CDR3: CASRQGTGELFF
size: NA
V: TRBV9
D: NA
J: TRBJ2-2

DNA: TGTGCCAGCAGCCAAGCCGTCGGCTTACCCTACAATGAGCAGTTCTTC
CDR3: CASSQAVGLPYNEQFF
size: once
V: TRBV4-2
D: NA
J: TRBJ2-1

DNA: TGTGCCAGCAGTGAGAACGTTGGGAATGAGCAGTTCTTC
CDR3: CASSENVGNEQFF
size: few
V: TRBV2
D: NA
J: TRBJ2-1

DNA: TGTGCCAGCAGCTTCAGGTATCGGACTAGCACAGATACGCAGTATTTT
CDR3: CASSFRYRTSTDTQYF
size: few
V: TRBV6-5
D: NA
J: TRBJ2-3

DNA: TGTGCCAGCAGTTTATGGAGCAGGGGTACAGATACGCAGTATTTT
CDR3: CASSLWSRGTDTQYF
size: NA
V: TRBV27
D: NA
J: TRBJ2-3